This record looks at one T cell receptor beta chain sequence and its context. The sample belongs to a study of blood T cell repertoires in COVID-19. The wider study: The cDNA or gDNA used as material had been derived from T cells, B-cell-depleted T cells, or PBMCs.

Original analysis: Reference gene primers were amplified, and this amplification served to estimate nucleated cell counts. Assay: immunoSEQ multiplex PCR; the TCRdb copy retains only in-frame clones and omits some. V and J calls and clone size follow that table, whereas D and trimming were derived from the DNA. The table lists a few hundred thousand clones, roughly 87% of them singletons. This CDR3 has 14 amino acids. Trimming removed 1 base from V and 11 bases from J, with 12 bases in between. Looked up from germline, CDR1 is MDHEN and CDR2 is SYDVKM. This TCR was sampled from a woman between 50 and 59 years old who had recovered from COVID-19. This rearrangement joins TRBV28 to TRBJ1-6; weak D call: TRBD1 (5 bases). The sequenced sample consisted of peripheral blood. The CDR3 loop reads CASSLSRVMTPLHF. As DNA, the CDR3 is TGTGCCAGCAGTTTATCCAGGGTGATGACACCCCTCCACTTT. Variable domain in full (rest from reference TRBV28 and TRBJ1-6): DVKVTQSSRYLVKRTGEKVFLECVQDMDHENMFWYRQDPGLGLRLIYFSYDVKMKEKGDIPEGYSVSREKKERFSLILESASTNQTSMYLCASSLSRVMTPLHFGNGTRLTVT.